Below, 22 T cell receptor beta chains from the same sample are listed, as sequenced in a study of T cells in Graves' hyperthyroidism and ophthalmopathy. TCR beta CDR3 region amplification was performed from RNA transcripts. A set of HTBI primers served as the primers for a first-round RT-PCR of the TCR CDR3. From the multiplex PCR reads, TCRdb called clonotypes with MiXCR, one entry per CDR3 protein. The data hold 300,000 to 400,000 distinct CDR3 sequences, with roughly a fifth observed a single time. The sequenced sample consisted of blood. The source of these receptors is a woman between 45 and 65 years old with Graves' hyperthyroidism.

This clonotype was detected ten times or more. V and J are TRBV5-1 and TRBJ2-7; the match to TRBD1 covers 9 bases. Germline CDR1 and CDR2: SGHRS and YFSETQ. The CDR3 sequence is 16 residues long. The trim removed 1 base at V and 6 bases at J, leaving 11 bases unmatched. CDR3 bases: TGCGCCAGCAGCTTGCGAGCTTCGGGACAGGGCTCCGAGCAGTACTTC. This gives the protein CASSLRASGQGSEQYF. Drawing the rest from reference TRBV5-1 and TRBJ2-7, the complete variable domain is KAGVTQTPRYLIKTRGQQVTLSCSPISGHRSVSWYQQTPGQGLQFLFEYFSETQRNKGNFPGRFSGRQFSNSRSEMNVSTLELGDSALYLCASSLRASGQGSEQYFGPGTRLTVT.

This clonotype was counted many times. CDR3 residues: CASSVDVGGKQFF. CDR3 DNA: TGCGCCAGCAGCGTAGATGTGGGAGGGAAGCAGTTCTTC. V is TRBV5-1 and J is TRBJ2-1, with TRBD2 matching 7 bases. The CDR3 has 13 residues. V shed 4 bases, J shed 11 bases, and the junction held 9 bases outside the gene matches. Germline V gives CDR1 SGHRS, CDR2 YFSETQ. Complete variable domain (other parts from reference TRBV5-1 and TRBJ2-1): KAGVTQTPRYLIKTRGQQVTLSCSPISGHRSVSWYQQTPGQGLQFLFEYFSETQRNKGNFPGRFSGRQFSNSRSEMNVSTLELGDSALYLCASSVDVGGKQFFGPGTRLTVL.

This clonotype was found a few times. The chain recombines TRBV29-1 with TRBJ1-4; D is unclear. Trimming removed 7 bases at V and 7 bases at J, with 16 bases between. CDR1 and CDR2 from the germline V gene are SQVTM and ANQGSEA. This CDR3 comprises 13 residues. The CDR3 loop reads CSAREGLSEKLFF. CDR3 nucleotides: TGCAGCGCCCGGGAGGGCCTCTCTGAAAAACTGTTTTTT. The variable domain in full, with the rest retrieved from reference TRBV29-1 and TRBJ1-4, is SAVISQKPSRDICQRGTSLTIQCQVDSQVTMMFWYRQQPGQSLTLIATANQGSEATYESGFVIDKFPISRPNLTFSTLTVSNMSPEDSSIYLCSAREGLSEKLFFGSGTQLSVL.

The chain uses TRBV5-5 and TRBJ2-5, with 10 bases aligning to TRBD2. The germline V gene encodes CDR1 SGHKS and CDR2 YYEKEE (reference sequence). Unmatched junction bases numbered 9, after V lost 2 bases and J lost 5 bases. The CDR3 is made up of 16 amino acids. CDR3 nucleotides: TGTGCCAGCAGCTTTGAGAGCGGGAGGGCCTTGGAGACCCAGTACTTC. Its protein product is CASSFESGRALETQYF.

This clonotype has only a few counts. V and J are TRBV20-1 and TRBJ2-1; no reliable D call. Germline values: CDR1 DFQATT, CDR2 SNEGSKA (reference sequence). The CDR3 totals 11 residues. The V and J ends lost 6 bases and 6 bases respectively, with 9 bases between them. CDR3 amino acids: CSAYDRNEQFF. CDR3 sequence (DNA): TGCAGTGCATACGACCGCAATGAGCAGTTCTTC.

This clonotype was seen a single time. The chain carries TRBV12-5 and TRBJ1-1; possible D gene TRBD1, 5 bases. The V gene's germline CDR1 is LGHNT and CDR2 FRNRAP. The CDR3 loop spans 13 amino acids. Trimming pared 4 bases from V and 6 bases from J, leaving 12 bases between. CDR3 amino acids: CASGSGGGAEAFF. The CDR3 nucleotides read TGTGCTAGTGGTTCGGGTGGGGGTGCTGAAGCTTTCTTT.

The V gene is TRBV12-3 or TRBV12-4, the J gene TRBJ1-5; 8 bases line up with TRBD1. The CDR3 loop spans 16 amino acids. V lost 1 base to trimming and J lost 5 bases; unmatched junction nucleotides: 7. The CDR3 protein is CASSLVDRVGDQPQHF. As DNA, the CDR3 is TGTGCCAGCAGTTTAGTGGACAGGGTCGGCGATCAGCCCCAGCATTTT.

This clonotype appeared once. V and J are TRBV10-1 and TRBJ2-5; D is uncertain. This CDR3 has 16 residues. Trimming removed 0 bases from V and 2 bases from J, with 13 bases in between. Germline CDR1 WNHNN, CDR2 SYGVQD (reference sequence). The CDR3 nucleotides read TGCGCCAGCAGTGAGTCGAGATCCGGCCTGCAAGAGACCCAGTACTTC. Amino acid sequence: CASSESRSGLQETQYF.

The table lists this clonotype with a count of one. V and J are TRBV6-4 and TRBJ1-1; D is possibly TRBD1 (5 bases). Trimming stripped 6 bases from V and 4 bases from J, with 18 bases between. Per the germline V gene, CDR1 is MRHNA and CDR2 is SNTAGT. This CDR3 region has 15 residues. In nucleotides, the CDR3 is TGTGCCAGCAGCCAAGGAGATTGGGGGAGCACTGAAGCTTTCTTT. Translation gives CASSQGDWGSTEAFF.

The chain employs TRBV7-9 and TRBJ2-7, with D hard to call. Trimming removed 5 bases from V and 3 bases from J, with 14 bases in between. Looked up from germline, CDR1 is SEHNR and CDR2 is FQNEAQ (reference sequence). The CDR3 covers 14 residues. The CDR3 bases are TGTGCCAGCAGCCCAGACCGATTGCTCTACGAGCAGTACTTC. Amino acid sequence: CASSPDRLLYEQYF.

The CDR3 reads CASSGQIAKNIQYF. DNA of the CDR3: TGTGCCAGCAGCGGTCAGATAGCCAAAAACATTCAGTACTTC. This rearrangement joins TRBV9 to TRBJ2-4; unclear D gene. CDR1 and CDR2 (germline): SGDLS, YYNGEE. CDR3 length: 14 residues. Trimming left V 3 bases short and J 0 bases short, with 7 bases between. Looking up the rest from reference TRBV9 and TRBJ2-4 gives the full variable domain: DSGVTQTPKHLITATGQRVTLRCSPRSGDLSVYWYQQSLDQGLQFLIQYYNGEERAKGNILERFSAQQFPDLHSELNLSSLELGDSALYFCASSGQIAKNIQYFGAGTRLSVL.

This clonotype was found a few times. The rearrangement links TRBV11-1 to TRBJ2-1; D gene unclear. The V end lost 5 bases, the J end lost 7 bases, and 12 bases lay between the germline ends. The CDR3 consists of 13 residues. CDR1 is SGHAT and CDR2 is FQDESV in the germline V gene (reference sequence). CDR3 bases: TGTGCCAGCAGCGCTAACCCTAGAAATGAGCAGTTCTTC. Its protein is CASSANPRNEQFF.

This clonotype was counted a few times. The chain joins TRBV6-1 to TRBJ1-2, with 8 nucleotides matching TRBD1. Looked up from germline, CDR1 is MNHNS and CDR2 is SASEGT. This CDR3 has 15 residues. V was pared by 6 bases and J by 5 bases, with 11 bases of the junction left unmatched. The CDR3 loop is CASRDPDRVRYGYTF. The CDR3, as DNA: TGTGCCAGCAGAGACCCGGACAGGGTTCGGTATGGCTACACCTTC.

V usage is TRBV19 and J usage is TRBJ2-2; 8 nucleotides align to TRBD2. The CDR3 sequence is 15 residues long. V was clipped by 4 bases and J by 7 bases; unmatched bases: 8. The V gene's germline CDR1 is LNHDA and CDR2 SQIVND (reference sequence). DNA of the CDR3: TGTGCCAGTAGTAGGAACGGGAGGGCCGACGGGGAGCTGTTTTTT. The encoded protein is CASSRNGRADGELFF.

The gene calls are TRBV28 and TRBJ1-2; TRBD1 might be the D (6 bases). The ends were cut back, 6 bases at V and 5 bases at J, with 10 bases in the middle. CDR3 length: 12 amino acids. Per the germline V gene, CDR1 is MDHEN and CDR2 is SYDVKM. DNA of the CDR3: TGTGCCAGCAGCACAGGGATTTATGGCTACACCTTC. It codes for CASSTGIYGYTF.

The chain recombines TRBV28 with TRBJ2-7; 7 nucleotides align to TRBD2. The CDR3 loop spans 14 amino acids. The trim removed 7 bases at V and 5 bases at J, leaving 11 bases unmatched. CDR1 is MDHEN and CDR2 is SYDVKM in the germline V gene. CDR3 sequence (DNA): TGTGCCAGCATTACGCCTGGGAGGGCCGACGAGCAGTACTTC. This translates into CASITPGRADEQYF.

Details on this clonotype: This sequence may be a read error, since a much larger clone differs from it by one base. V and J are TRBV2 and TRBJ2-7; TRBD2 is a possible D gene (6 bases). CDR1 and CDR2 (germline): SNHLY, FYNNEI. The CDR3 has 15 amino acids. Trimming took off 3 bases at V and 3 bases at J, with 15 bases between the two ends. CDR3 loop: CASSDRAGTLYEQYF. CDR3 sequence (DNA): TGTGCCAGCAGTGATCGGGCGGGAACCCTCTACGAGCAGTACTTC.

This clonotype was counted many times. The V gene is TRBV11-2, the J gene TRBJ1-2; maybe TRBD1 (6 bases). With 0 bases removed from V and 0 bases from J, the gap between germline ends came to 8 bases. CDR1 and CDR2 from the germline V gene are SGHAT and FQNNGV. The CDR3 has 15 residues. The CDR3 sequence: CASSLEQGANYGYTF. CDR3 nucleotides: TGTGCCAGCAGCTTAGAACAGGGCGCTAACTATGGCTACACCTTC.

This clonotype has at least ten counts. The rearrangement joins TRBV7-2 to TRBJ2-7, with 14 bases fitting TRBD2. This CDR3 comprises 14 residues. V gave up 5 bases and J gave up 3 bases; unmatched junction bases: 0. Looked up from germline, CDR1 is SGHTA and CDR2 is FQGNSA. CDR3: CASSGTSGGYEQYF. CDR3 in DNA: TGTGCCAGCAGCGGGACTAGCGGGGGCTACGAGCAGTACTTC.

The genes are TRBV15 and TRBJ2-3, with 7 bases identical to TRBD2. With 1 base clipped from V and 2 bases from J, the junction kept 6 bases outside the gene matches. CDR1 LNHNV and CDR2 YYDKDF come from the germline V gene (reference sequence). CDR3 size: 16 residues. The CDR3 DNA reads TGTGCCACCAGCAGAGGCCCAGGACTAGTCACAGATACGCAGTATTTT. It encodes CATSRGPGLVTDTQYF.

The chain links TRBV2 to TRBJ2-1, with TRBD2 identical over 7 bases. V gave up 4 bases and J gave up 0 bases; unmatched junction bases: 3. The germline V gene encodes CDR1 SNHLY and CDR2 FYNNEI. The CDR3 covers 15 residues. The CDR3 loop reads CASSGRGNSYNEQFF. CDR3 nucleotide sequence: TGTGCCAGCAGTGGGCGGGGGAACTCCTACAATGAGCAGTTCTTC.

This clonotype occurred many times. CDR3 in amino acids: CSASDRGQNSPLHF. The CDR3, as DNA: TGCAGTGCCAGTGACAGGGGGCAGAATTCACCCCTCCACTTT. The chain couples TRBV20-1 to TRBJ1-6, with TRBD1 matching 10 bases. Looked up from germline, CDR1 is DFQATT and CDR2 is SNEGSKA (reference sequence). After removal of 6 bases from V and 7 bases from J, the junction contained 6 bases not matched to a gene. The CDR3 has 14 residues.